This TCR beta chain is drawn from a study of shared clonotypes between healthy human individuals. Every contributor of samples was a Caucasian grown-up residing in Nashville, Tennessee. Unsorted samples used some 90 million PBMCs for genomic DNA. Some clones are missing from TCRdb's copy, which holds only in-frame ones; the method was immunoSEQ multiplex PCR. The data contain roughly 510,000 clones, about three quarters of them singletons. This CDR3 has 15 residues. V lost 2 bases and J 4 bases, leaving 14 bases between the germline ends. The V gene's germline CDR1 is MNHNS and CDR2 SASEGT. This clonotype was sampled from a woman aged 40 to 50 in good health. Some clones in this sample may be carry-over from other donors' samples. Sequenced sample: PBMCs. This rearrangement joins TRBV6-1 to TRBJ2-5; D may be TRBD1 (6 bases). CDR3 protein: CASSELRGDVETQYF. As DNA, the CDR3 is TGTGCCAGCAGTGAACTCAGGGGAGATGTAGAGACCCAGTACTTC.